One sample yielded the 14 T cell receptor beta chains listed below, sequenced in a study of cytomegalovirus exposure and HLA in healthy donors. This PCR relied on a set of 60 Vbeta primers and 13 Jbeta primers. Profiling relied on immunoSEQ multiplex PCR, and the TCRdb table lists in-frame clones only, not all of them. In total, the table holds 150,000 or so clones. Input material: PBMCs. These TCRs come from a woman aged 50 to 60 in good health and CMV-seronegative.

The chain's CDR3 is CAIQGGTF. CDR3 in DNA: TGTGCCATCCAGGGTGGCACCTTC. The chain is built from TRBV10-3 and TRBJ1-2; tentatively, D is TRBD1 (5 bases). CDR1 and CDR2 (germline): ENHRY, SYGVKD. The ends were cut back, 8 bases at V and 13 bases at J, with 8 bases in the middle. The length of the CDR3 is 8 residues.

The V and J genes are TRBV19 and TRBJ1-2; the match to TRBD1 covers 10 bases. Trimming at V came to 6 bases and at J to 2 bases, leaving 12 bases not matched to a gene. Germline V lookup: CDR1 LNHDA, CDR2 SQIVND (reference sequence). There are 17 residues in the CDR3. As DNA, the CDR3 is TGTGCCAGTAGGCCAGGGACAGGGGATATATCCAACTATGGCTACACCTTC. Its translation: CASRPGTGDISNYGYTF.

The rearrangement links TRBV7-3 to TRBJ2-2; 8 bases map to TRBD1. V lost 4 bases and J lost 0; bases outside the gene matches: 7. CDR3 length: 17 residues. Germline V gene data show CDR1 as SGHTA and CDR2 as FQGTGA. This CDR3 reads CASSSNPDRANTGELFF. DNA of the CDR3: TGTGCCAGCAGCTCGAACCCGGACAGGGCGAACACCGGGGAGCTGTTTTTT.

The rearrangement joins TRBV18 to TRBJ2-5; the match to TRBD1 covers 8 bases. The junction had 2 bases not matched to a gene; V was cut back by 3 bases and J by 5 bases. This CDR3 has 13 amino acids. The germline V gene has CDR1 KGHSH and CDR2 LQKENI. This CDR3 reads CASSPDREETQYF. The DNA for the CDR3 is TGTGCCAGCTCACCGGACAGGGAGGAGACCCAGTACTTC.

V gene TRBV7-9 combines with J gene TRBJ2-6; 8 bases agree with TRBD1. The germline V gene has CDR1 SEHNR and CDR2 FQNEAQ (reference sequence). J lost 2 bases, V lost 5 bases, and 5 bases had no gene match. The CDR3 length is 16 residues. CDR3 residues: CASSVWTGPGANVLTF. The CDR3 DNA is TGTGCCAGCAGCGTATGGACAGGGCCTGGGGCCAACGTCCTGACTTTC.

The V gene is TRBV4-1, the J gene TRBJ2-5, with TRBD1 identical over 8 bases. CDR1 MGHRA and CDR2 YSYEKL come from the germline V gene. V shed 3 bases and J 5 bases; nucleotides not matched to a gene: 8. This CDR3 region has 15 residues. CDR3 DNA sequence: TGCGCCAGCAGCCAGGGACAGGCCCCCCGGGAGACCCAGTACTTC. This sequence encodes CASSQGQAPRETQYF.

V usage is TRBV9 and J usage is TRBJ1-4; D uncertain. The CDR3 spans 16 residues. The germline CDR1 and CDR2 sequences are SGDLS and YYNGEE. Deletions cut 2 bases from V and 5 bases from J, with 16 bases between. DNA of the CDR3: TGTGCCAGCAGCGTGCATCCCCAGGTCCCAAATGAAAAACTGTTTTTT. This gives the protein CASSVHPQVPNEKLFF.

This chain connects TRBV4-1 to TRBJ2-7; D ambiguous. Germline V gene sequence: CDR1 MGHRA, CDR2 YSYEKL. The CDR3 is 15 residues long. The V gene lost 0 bases and the J gene lost 5 bases, with 14 bases spanning the gap. CDR3 sequence reads: CASSQDLIGQNEQYF. CDR3 bases: TGCGCCAGCAGCCAAGATCTCATTGGCCAGAACGAGCAGTACTTC.

The chain links TRBV6-1 to TRBJ1-2, with D possibly TRBD1 on 6 matching bases. The CDR3 has 12 amino acids. The germline gives CDR1 MNHNS, CDR2 SASEGT. With 5 bases removed from V and 2 bases from J, the gap between germline ends came to 6 bases. The CDR3 here is CASSQGNYGYTF. In DNA form, the CDR3 reads TGTGCCAGCAGTCAGGGGAACTATGGCTACACCTTC.

The V call is TRBV7-9, the J call TRBJ1-1, with 7 bases matching TRBD1. Germline loops: CDR1 SEHNR, CDR2 FQNEAQ (reference sequence). Trimming cost V 5 bases and J 0 bases; bases outside gene matches: 12. CDR3 size: 17 residues. Here the CDR3 DNA reads TGTGCCAGCAGCCCAAGACAGGGAAAGTTAGTGAACACTGAAGCTTTCTTT. Translating it yields CASSPRQGKLVNTEAFF.

V usage is TRBV6-6 and J usage is TRBJ2-7; a weak D match, TRBD2 (6 bases). This CDR3 has 14 amino acids. CDR1 is MNHNY, CDR2 SVGAGI, per germline (reference sequence). V was clipped by 0 bases and J by 3 bases, with 9 bases between them. The CDR3 sequence is CASSYSRGNYEQYF. The DNA of the CDR3 is TGTGCCAGCAGTTACTCCCGCGGGAACTACGAGCAGTACTTC.

The rearrangement joins TRBV9 to TRBJ2-5; D is uncertain. The germline V gene encodes CDR1 SGDLS and CDR2 YYNGEE. The CDR3 contains 12 residues. With 4 bases removed from V and 9 bases from J, the gap between germline ends came to 13 bases. The CDR3 loop reads CASSLRLPAQYF. CDR3 DNA: TGTGCCAGCAGCCTCAGACTGCCCGCCCAGTACTTC.

The J gene is TRBJ2-1, the V gene TRBV7-3; TRBD2 aligns across 9 bases. CDR1 SGHTA and CDR2 FQGTGA come from the germline V gene. This CDR3 region has 16 residues. Trimming cost V 3 bases and J 5 bases; bases outside gene matches: 8. CDR3 coding DNA: TGTGCCAGCAGCTTTAGCGGGGGAGCAGACAACAATGAGCAGTTCTTC. Amino acids: CASSFSGGADNNEQFF.

V usage is TRBV13 and J usage is TRBJ1-2; the D gene is possibly TRBD1 (5 bases). The CDR3 is 15 residues long. Germline V gives CDR1 PRHDT, CDR2 FYEKMQ (reference sequence). V was clipped by 0 bases and J by 7 bases, with 15 bases between them. CDR3: CASSLGEDGGGGYTF. The CDR3 region has the DNA TGTGCCAGCAGCTTAGGAGAGGACGGGGGAGGTGGCTACACCTTC.